The source of this T cell receptor beta chain is a study of blood T cell repertoires in COVID-19. TCRdb's table, derived via immunoSEQ multiplex PCR, lists solely in-frame clones and lacks some. The sample records approximately 330,000 clones, roughly 90% being singletons. The CDR3 sequence is 19 residues long. In germline, CDR1 is SGDLS, CDR2 YYNGEE. Trimming cost V 0 bases and J 4 bases; bases outside gene matches: 14. Sequences were obtained from peripheral blood. This sequence joins TRBV9 and TRBJ2-1; the match to TRBD2 covers 9 bases. The sequence derives from a woman between 45 and 60 years old with active or convalescent COVID-19. The CDR3: CASSVGPTSGTKLYNEQFF. The CDR3 DNA follows: TGTGCCAGCAGCGTAGGGCCGACTAGCGGTACAAAGCTTTACAATGAGCAGTTCTTC.